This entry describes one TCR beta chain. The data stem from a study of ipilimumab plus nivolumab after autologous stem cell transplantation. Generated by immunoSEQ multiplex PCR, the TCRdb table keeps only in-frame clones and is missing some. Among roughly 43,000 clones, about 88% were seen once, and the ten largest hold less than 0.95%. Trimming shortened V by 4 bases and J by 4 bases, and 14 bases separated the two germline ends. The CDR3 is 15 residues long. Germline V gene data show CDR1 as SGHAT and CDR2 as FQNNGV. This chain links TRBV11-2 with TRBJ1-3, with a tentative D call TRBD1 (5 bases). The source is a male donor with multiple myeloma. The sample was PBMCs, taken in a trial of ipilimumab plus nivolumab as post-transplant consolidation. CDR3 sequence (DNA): TGTGCCAGCAGCTCACCCAGGGCGGGGGGAAACACCATATATTTT. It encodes CASSSPRAGGNTIYF.